The 28 T cell receptor beta chains presented below share a single source sample, sequenced in a study of glioma-infiltrating T cells after dendritic cell vaccination (TCRdb year 2016). Receptor libraries were prepared by the immunoSEQ multiplex PCR assay. Held by TCRdb, this immuneACCESS table contains in-frame sequences only and omits some clones. Under half of the omission traces to an unresolved V gene where checked; the cause of the rest is unknown. This sample comprises 100,000 to 120,000 clones, roughly 90% of them detected only once. The top ten constitute roughly 3% of the sample. Interpreted using the paper, the time point label stands for: after dendritic cell vaccination, including at tumor progression/relapse. The material sequenced was blood, taken after dendritic cell vaccination. These receptors all come from a human donor with glioblastoma.

This rearrangement joins TRBV27 to TRBJ2-5; 9 positions match TRBD1. V shed 4 bases and J 5 bases; nucleotides not matched to a gene: 8. Germline lookup yields CDR1 MNHEY and CDR2 SMNVEV (reference sequence). The CDR3 has 15 residues. The CDR3 DNA reads TGTGCCAGCAGTTCCTTACAGGGGGCTGGGGAGACCCAGTACTTC. Protein: CASSSLQGAGETQYF.

Comments on this clone: This sample includes further DNA sequences coding for the same CDR3. The chain employs TRBV7-9 and TRBJ1-5; D is unclear. The V end lost 3 bases, the J end lost 0 bases, and 9 bases lay between the germline ends. Germline CDR1 and CDR2: SEHNR and FQNEAQ (reference sequence). The CDR3 totals 15 residues. The CDR3: CASSLGGYSNQPQHF. The CDR3 coding sequence is TGTGCCAGCAGCTTGGGCGGGTATAGCAATCAGCCCCAGCATTTT.

This sequence joins TRBV5-6 and TRBJ1-3, with TRBD1 identical over 7 bases. This CDR3 comprises 15 residues. CDR1 and CDR2 from the germline V gene are SGHDT and YYEEEE. With V trimmed by 4 bases and J by 0 bases, 4 bases remained unmatched. CDR3 loop: CASSRWTGSGNTIYF. CDR3 nucleotides: TGTGCCAGCAGCCGCTGGACAGGCTCTGGAAACACCATATATTTT.

This rearrangement joins TRBV6-6 to TRBJ2-7, with D perhaps TRBD2 (6 bases). The CDR3 spans 13 residues. V gave up 4 bases and J gave up 4 bases, with 11 bases separating them. Germline lookup yields CDR1 MNHNY and CDR2 SVGAGI (reference sequence). DNA of the CDR3: TGTGCCAGCAGTTCCGTGCGGGGTTACGAGCAGTACTTC. Translating gives CASSSVRGYEQYF.

This clone was seen only a few times. This chain joins TRBV16 and TRBJ1-3, with D unclear. CDR3 length equals 13 residues. Per the germline V gene, CDR1 is KGHSY and CDR2 is FQNENV. V was pared by 0 bases and J by 3 bases, with 3 bases between. Written as DNA, the CDR3 is TGTGCCAGCAGCCAATCTCTTGGAAACACCATATATTTT. This translates into CASSQSLGNTIYF.

The chain has TRBV29-1 and TRBJ1-5, with D maybe TRBD1 (5 bases). Trimming took off 5 bases at V and 5 bases at J, with 19 bases between the two ends. Germline CDR1 is SQVTM and CDR2 is ANQGSEA. The CDR3 spans 15 residues. The CDR3 protein is CSVSLNSRGDQPQHF. DNA of the CDR3: TGCAGCGTTTCCCTTAACTCTAGGGGCGATCAGCCCCAGCATTTT.

The chain is built from TRBV20-1 and TRBJ1-1; D not resolved. The CDR3 has 11 residues. Per germline, CDR1 DFQATT and CDR2 SNEGSKA (reference sequence). Trimming took 1 base from V and 2 from J, leaving 2 bases between them. The CDR3 DNA is TGCAGTGCTAGAGTAAACACTGAAGCTTTCTTT. Residues: CSARVNTEAFF.

V is TRBV5-4 and J is TRBJ2-7; 11 nucleotides agree with TRBD1. Trimming took 4 bases from V and 4 from J; bases not matched to a gene: 4. Germline V lookup: CDR1 SGHNT, CDR2 YYREEE (reference sequence). This CDR3 is built from 14 residues. The CDR3 protein is CASSHRDRGYEQYF. For the CDR3, the DNA is TGTGCCAGCAGCCACCGGGACAGGGGGTACGAGCAGTACTTC.

CDR3 amino acids: CASSFPSGRGNNEQFF. The CDR3 region has the DNA TGTGCCAGCAGTTTTCCCAGCGGGAGGGGAAACAATGAGCAGTTCTTC. The gene calls are TRBV27 and TRBJ2-1, with 10 bases aligning to TRBD2. CDR1 and CDR2 from the germline V gene are MNHEY and SMNVEV (reference sequence). Trimming took 3 bases from V and 5 from J; bases not matched to a gene: 7. The CDR3 is made up of 16 amino acids.

The CDR3 loop is CASSIFPARGDQPQHF. The DNA of the CDR3 is TGTGCCAGTAGTATATTCCCGGCACGGGGGGATCAGCCCCAGCATTTT. The chain combines TRBV19 with TRBJ1-5; D perhaps matches TRBD1 (5 bases). V lost 2 bases and J 5 bases, leaving 16 bases between the germline ends. Germline lookup yields CDR1 LNHDA and CDR2 SQIVND (reference sequence). This CDR3 region has 16 residues. Full variable domain (rest looked up from reference TRBV19 and TRBJ1-5): DGGITQSPKYLFRKEGQNVTLSCEQNLNHDAMYWYRQDPGQGLRLIYYSQIVNDFQKGDIAEGYSVSREKKESFPLTVTSAQKNPTAFYLCASSIFPARGDQPQHFGDGTRLSIL.

This sequence joins TRBV30 and TRBJ1-2; a possible D gene is TRBD1 (6 bases). The CDR3 covers 13 residues. The germline V and J ends were trimmed by 0 bases and 6 bases, with 11 bases remaining between them. CDR1 and CDR2 (germline): GTSNPN, SVGIG (reference sequence). The CDR3 DNA is TGTGCCTGGAGTGTAAACAGGGAAGATGGCTACACCTTC. Its protein is CAWSVNREDGYTF.

The chain carries TRBV2 and TRBJ2-1, with unresolved D. Trimming pared 9 bases from V and 13 bases from J, leaving 7 bases between. Looked up from germline, CDR1 is SNHLY and CDR2 is FYNNEI. The CDR3 has 8 residues. The CDR3 loop is CASKNQFF. CDR3 nucleotides: TGTGCCAGTAAAAATCAGTTCTTC. Looking up the rest from reference TRBV2 and TRBJ2-1 gives the full variable domain: EPEVTQTPSHQVTQMGQEVILRCVPISNHLYFYWYRQILGQKVEFLVSFYNNEISEKSEIFDDQFSVERPDGSNFTLKIRSTKLEDSAMYFCASKNQFFGPGTRLTVL.

V and J are TRBV21-1 and TRBJ1-1. TRBV21-1 has pseudogene status. This CDR3 comprises 14 residues. CDR3 DNA sequence: TGTGCCAGCAGCAAGACGGGAGAGAACACTGAAGCTTTCTTT. Translating gives CASSKTGENTEAFF.

V is TRBV7-8 and J is TRBJ1-5, with 8 bases aligning to TRBD1. The CDR3 runs to 15 residues. CDR1 and CDR2 (germline): SGHVS, FQNEAQ. V lost 1 base to trimming and J lost 7 bases; unmatched junction nucleotides: 6. The CDR3 region has the DNA TGTGCCAGCAGCTTAGGTAGACAGGGGAACCAGCCCCAGCATTTT. It yields the protein CASSLGRQGNQPQHF. Drawing the rest from reference TRBV7-8 and TRBJ1-5, the complete variable domain is GAGVSQSPRYKVAKRGQDVALRCDPISGHVSLFWYQQALGQGPEFLTYFQNEAQLDKSGLPSDRFFAERPEGSVSTLKIQRTQQEDSAVYLCASSLGRQGNQPQHFGDGTRLSIL.

This clone turned up a few times. The CDR3 DNA is TGTGCCACCAGCACCCAGACAGGGGGCACAGATACGCAGTATTTT. Protein: CATSTQTGGTDTQYF. V is TRBV15 and J is TRBJ2-3; 8 positions agree with TRBD1. Germline assignment: CDR1 LNHNV and CDR2 YYDKDF (reference sequence). Trimming cost V 4 bases and J 1 base; bases outside gene matches: 4. This CDR3 has 15 residues.

This clone was picked up a small number of times. For the CDR3, the DNA is TGTGCCAGCAGCTTGCGTCCAGGGGGCAATGAGCAGTTCTTC. It specifies CASSLRPGGNEQFF. The chain joins TRBV7-2 to TRBJ2-1, with 7 nucleotides matching TRBD1. The CDR3 loop spans 14 amino acids. With 3 bases clipped from V and 6 bases from J, the junction kept 5 bases outside the gene matches. Germline V gene sequence: CDR1 SGHTA, CDR2 FQGNSA.

DNA of the CDR3: TGTGCCAGCAGTGATAAGGGAGGACAGGGGAGAGGTGGCTACACCTTC. Protein sequence: CASSDKGGQGRGGYTF. The chain couples TRBV9 to TRBJ1-2, with 9 bases matching TRBD1. The CDR3 sequence is 16 residues long. Germline loops: CDR1 SGDLS, CDR2 YYNGEE. The J segment lost 7 bases and the V segment lost 5 bases, leaving 15 bases of the junction unmatched.

The rearrangement links TRBV27 to TRBJ2-7; D not resolved. Per the germline V gene, CDR1 is MNHEY and CDR2 is SMNVEV (reference sequence). The CDR3 runs 14 residues. V lost 3 bases, J lost 0 bases, and 9 bases lay in between. The DNA of the CDR3 is TGTGCCAGCAGTTTGGGCAGATCCTCCTACGAGCAGTACTTC. Translating it yields CASSLGRSSYEQYF.

The chain is built from TRBV6-5 and TRBJ2-7; D may be TRBD1 (5 bases). The CDR3 length is 13 residues. Trimming removed 7 bases at V and 3 bases at J, with 13 bases between. Germline CDR1 is MNHEY and CDR2 is SVGAGI. CDR3 coding DNA: TGTGCCAGCACCGGACAAGTATACTACGAGCAGTACTTC. This encodes CASTGQVYYEQYF.

This sequence joins TRBV11-2 and TRBJ2-7; D is possibly TRBD2 (6 bases). Germline V gene data show CDR1 as SGHAT and CDR2 as FQNNGV. CDR3 size: 14 residues. V shed 5 bases and J shed 7 bases, with 18 bases lying between them. CDR3 sequence: CASSPLSGRLEQYF. CDR3 nucleotide sequence: TGTGCCAGCAGCCCCCTGAGCGGGCGTTTGGAGCAGTACTTC.

The V and J genes are TRBV5-1 and TRBJ2-7; 7 nucleotides align to TRBD1. CDR3 length: 14 residues. V was pared by 4 bases and J by 1 base, with 5 bases of the junction left unmatched. Germline V gene data show CDR1 as SGHRS and CDR2 as YFSETQ. CDR3 sequence: CASSVDRDSYEQYF. The CDR3 nucleotides are TGCGCCAGCAGCGTTGACAGGGATTCCTACGAGCAGTACTTC.

The V gene is TRBV12-5, the J gene TRBJ2-3, with unresolved D. V shed 3 bases and J shed 5 bases, with 6 bases lying between them. The CDR3 extends over 12 amino acids. The germline gives CDR1 LGHNT, CDR2 FRNRAP. This CDR3 reads CASGFRGDTQYF. The CDR3 DNA reads as TGTGCTAGTGGTTTTAGAGGAGATACGCAGTATTTT.

The chain recombines TRBV2 with TRBJ2-3; D gene ambiguous. Germline CDR1 is SNHLY and CDR2 is FYNNEI. V lost 5 bases to trimming and J lost 5 bases, with 8 bases between them. The CDR3 length is 12 residues. CDR3 region: CASSTGRDTQYF. The CDR3 nucleotides read TGTGCCAGCAGTACCGGTCGAGATACGCAGTATTTT.

The V call is TRBV19, the J call TRBJ2-7; tentatively, D is TRBD1 (6 bases). This CDR3 spans 12 amino acids. Trimming removed 5 bases at V and 7 bases at J, with 12 bases between. The germline V gene encodes CDR1 LNHDA and CDR2 SQIVND (reference sequence). CDR3 region: CASSLTGTEQYF. The CDR3 DNA is TGTGCCAGTAGTCTAACCGGGACAGAGCAGTACTTC. The complete variable domain, with remaining parts taken from reference TRBV19 and TRBJ2-7, reads DGGITQSPKYLFRKEGQNVTLSCEQNLNHDAMYWYRQDPGQGLRLIYYSQIVNDFQKGDIAEGYSVSREKKESFPLTVTSAQKNPTAFYLCASSLTGTEQYFGPGTRLTVT.

V gene TRBV6-5 combines with J gene TRBJ2-7; 7 bases are a match to TRBD2. Per germline, CDR1 MNHEY and CDR2 SVGAGI. The CDR3 runs 14 residues. V lost 6 bases to trimming and J lost 0 bases; unmatched junction nucleotides: 5. The CDR3 spells CASRPGTTSYEQYF. CDR3 nucleotides: TGTGCCAGCAGACCTGGGACTACCTCCTACGAGCAGTACTTC.

This clone has just a few counts. CDR3 nucleotides: TGTGCCAGCAGAACCGGGACAGGGGACCCGGGGGGCTACACCTTC. As protein: CASRTGTGDPGGYTF. The chain combines TRBV27 with TRBJ1-2, with TRBD1 matching over 10 bases. V dropped 6 bases and J dropped 8; count of bases not matched to a gene: 12. This CDR3 is 15 amino acids long. Germline CDR1 MNHEY, CDR2 SMNVEV (reference sequence).

The chain combines TRBV4-2 with TRBJ2-2; 7 nucleotides match TRBD2. V dropped 1 base and J dropped 3; count of bases not matched to a gene: 5. The CDR3 spans 16 residues. In germline, CDR1 is LGHNA, CDR2 YNFKEQ. The CDR3 nucleotides read TGTGCCAGCAGCCAAGTATTTGCGGGAGACACCGGGGAGCTGTTTTTT. Translation gives CASSQVFAGDTGELFF.

The V and J genes are TRBV15 and TRBJ2-1; TRBD1 matches at 10 bases. The CDR3 loop spans 15 amino acids. Germline CDR1 reads LNHNV; CDR2 reads YYDKDF (reference sequence). The ends lost 3 bases at V and 4 bases at J; junction bases unmatched: 3. CDR3 in amino acids: CATSSPGQGYNEQFF. The DNA for the CDR3 is TGTGCCACCAGCAGCCCGGGACAGGGGTACAATGAGCAGTTCTTC.